The rows below give T cell receptor beta chains drawn from one sample of a study of beta chain features in type 1 diabetes. The repertoire was sequenced with immunoSEQ multiplex PCR; TCRdb's copy has only in-frame clones and lacks some. There are 130,000 or so clones in the sample; 9% occur only once, and around 0.75% lies in the top ten. The sample taken for sequencing was central memory CD4+ T cells from blood. The receptors shown here come from a man aged 30 to 45 with type 1 diabetes. CDR3s include the opening cysteine and the closing phenylalanine or tryptophan. A D gene is named only where the DNA matches it firmly. Rows give clone size only sometimes, using once, few, many, or a class for an expanded clone.

v_call: TRBV27; d_call: TRBD1; j_call: TRBJ2-1; clone_size: -; cdr3_nt: TGTGCCAGCAGTACCCGAAAAAACAGGGGGGCCTACAATGAGCAGTTCTTC; cdr3_aa: CASSTRKNRGAYNEQFF
v_call: TRBV29-1; d_call: -; j_call: TRBJ1-5; clone_size: -; cdr3_nt: TGCAGCGTTGACAGTGGGGGCGGTCAGCCCCAGCATTTT; cdr3_aa: CSVDSGGGQPQHF
v_call: TRBV10-3; d_call: -; j_call: TRBJ2-5; clone_size: -; cdr3_nt: TGTGCCATCAGGTTGGGAGGGGACTGGCAGGGGCGGCAAGAGACCCAGTACTTC; cdr3_aa: CAIRLGGDWQGRQETQYF
v_call: TRBV7-8; d_call: -; j_call: TRBJ1-1; clone_size: few; cdr3_nt: TGTGCCAGCAGCGTCCAGTTCACTGAAGCTTTCTTT; cdr3_aa: CASSVQFTEAFF
v_call: TRBV19; d_call: -; j_call: TRBJ2-3; clone_size: -; cdr3_nt: TGTGCCAGTAGTCGCGGCAGCACCACAGATACGCAGTATTTT; cdr3_aa: CASSRGSTTDTQYF
v_call: TRBV6-5; d_call: -; j_call: TRBJ1-1; clone_size: -; cdr3_nt: TGTGCCAGCAGTTACGGCGGGAACACTGAAGCTTTCTTT; cdr3_aa: CASSYGGNTEAFF
v_call: TRBV2; d_call: -; j_call: TRBJ2-3; clone_size: -; cdr3_nt: TGTGCCAGCAGGGGAGTTACAGATACGCAGTATTTT; cdr3_aa: CASRGVTDTQYF
v_call: TRBV6-6; d_call: TRBD1; j_call: TRBJ2-7; clone_size: few; cdr3_nt: TGTGCCAGCAGTCGGAAACAGGGGCACGAGCAGTACTTC; cdr3_aa: CASSRKQGHEQYF
v_call: TRBV19; d_call: TRBD1; j_call: TRBJ1-2; clone_size: few; cdr3_nt: TGTGCCAGTATCCCCGGGACAGATAACTATGGCTACACCTTC; cdr3_aa: CASIPGTDNYGYTF
v_call: TRBV27; d_call: -; j_call: TRBJ2-7; clone_size: few; cdr3_nt: TGTGCCAGCAGTTTTAAGCCGGTCTACGAGCAGTACTTC; cdr3_aa: CASSFKPVYEQYF
v_call: TRBV6-5; d_call: -; j_call: TRBJ2-3; clone_size: few; cdr3_nt: TGTGCCAGCAGTTACGACAACACAGATACGCAGTATTTT; cdr3_aa: CASSYDNTDTQYF
v_call: TRBV18; d_call: -; j_call: TRBJ1-3; clone_size: -; cdr3_nt: TGTGCCAGCTCACCCCTTGAGGCCGGGTACTCTGGAAACACCATATATTTT; cdr3_aa: CASSPLEAGYSGNTIYF
v_call: TRBV5-1; d_call: TRBD2; j_call: TRBJ2-3; clone_size: few; cdr3_nt: TGCGCCAGCAGCCCCACTAGCGGGGGGGCCTATAGGGCAGATACGCAGTATTTT; cdr3_aa: CASSPTSGGAYRADTQYF
v_call: TRBV11-2; d_call: -; j_call: TRBJ2-3; clone_size: few; cdr3_nt: TGTGCCAGCAGCCCTAGACAGGTGGTAGATACGCAGTATTTT; cdr3_aa: CASSPRQVVDTQYF
v_call: TRBV2; d_call: -; j_call: TRBJ2-2; clone_size: -; cdr3_nt: TGTGCCAGCAGTCCCCTGGACTTCCCTACCGGGGAGCTGTTTTTT; cdr3_aa: CASSPLDFPTGELFF
v_call: TRBV18; d_call: -; j_call: TRBJ1-2; clone_size: -; cdr3_nt: TGTGCCAGCTCACCACCAAACAGGGCTGGGGGCTACACCTTC; cdr3_aa: CASSPPNRAGGYTF
v_call: TRBV1; d_call: -; j_call: TRBJ2-7; clone_size: few; cdr3_nt: TGCACCAGCAGCCAAGACGGGCTAGCGGGGGGCTTTACCTACGAGCAGTACTTC; cdr3_aa: CTSSQDGLAGGFTYEQYF
v_call: TRBV28; d_call: TRBD2; j_call: TRBJ2-1; clone_size: many; cdr3_nt: TGTGCCAGCGCTAGCGGGGGGGCTTACAATGAGCAGTTCTTC; cdr3_aa: CASASGGAYNEQFF
v_call: TRBV29-1; d_call: -; j_call: TRBJ2-7; clone_size: few; cdr3_nt: TGCAGCGTCTTACACGGACTCGAGCAGTACTTC; cdr3_aa: CSVLHGLEQYF
v_call: TRBV13; d_call: TRBD2; j_call: TRBJ2-7; clone_size: few; cdr3_nt: TGTGCCAGCAGTCATCGTAGCGGGGGCTCCTACGAGCAGTACTTC; cdr3_aa: CASSHRSGGSYEQYF
v_call: TRBV30; d_call: -; j_call: TRBJ1-6; clone_size: few; cdr3_nt: TGTGCCTGGAGTGAAGGACAGTCCTATAATTCACCCCTCCACTTT; cdr3_aa: CAWSEGQSYNSPLHF
v_call: TRBV5-4; d_call: TRBD2; j_call: TRBJ2-1; clone_size: few; cdr3_nt: TGTGCCAGCACCTCAAGCCTCGGGGGGAACAAGCGGAATGAGCAGTTCTTC; cdr3_aa: CASTSSLGGNKRNEQFF
v_call: TRBV2; d_call: -; j_call: TRBJ1-4; clone_size: few; cdr3_nt: TGTGCCAGCAGCGAACCTGCAACTAATGAAAAACTGTTTTTT; cdr3_aa: CASSEPATNEKLFF
v_call: TRBV7-2; d_call: -; j_call: TRBJ1-5; clone_size: many; cdr3_nt: TGTGCCAGCAGCCAGGTGGCGTGGGGCAATCAGCCCCAGCATTTT; cdr3_aa: CASSQVAWGNQPQHF
v_call: TRBV4-3; d_call: -; j_call: TRBJ1-2; clone_size: -; cdr3_nt: TGCGCCAGCAGCCAAGACGTTGTGAGGAGGGGCTACACCTTC; cdr3_aa: CASSQDVVRRGYTF
v_call: TRBV7-9; d_call: TRBD1; j_call: TRBJ1-3; clone_size: -; cdr3_nt: TGTGCCAGCAGCATTGCCGGGACAGCTGGAAACACCATATATTTT; cdr3_aa: CASSIAGTAGNTIYF
v_call: TRBV4-3; d_call: -; j_call: TRBJ1-1; clone_size: few; cdr3_nt: TGCGCCAGCAGCCAAGTTGGGGGGGGAACTGAAGCTTTCTTT; cdr3_aa: CASSQVGGGTEAFF
v_call: TRBV29-1; d_call: -; j_call: TRBJ1-1; clone_size: -; cdr3_nt: TGCAGCACGGAAACCAGGGGTACCGGGACAGAAGCTTTCTTT; cdr3_aa: CSTETRGTGTEAFF
v_call: TRBV30; d_call: TRBD2; j_call: TRBJ2-1; clone_size: -; cdr3_nt: TGTGCCTGGAGTCCCCAGCGGGGCTGGACAACTGAGCAGTTCTTC; cdr3_aa: CAWSPQRGWTTEQFF
v_call: TRBV7-9; d_call: TRBD1; j_call: TRBJ1-1; clone_size: -; cdr3_nt: TGTGCCAGCAGCTTAGACGACAGGGTGTGGGGGAACACTGAAGCTTTCTTT; cdr3_aa: CASSLDDRVWGNTEAFF
v_call: TRBV7-2; d_call: -; j_call: TRBJ2-3; clone_size: few; cdr3_nt: TGTGCCAGCAGCACCCGTCGGCGGGGTGGCACAGATACGCAGTATTTT; cdr3_aa: CASSTRRRGGTDTQYF
v_call: TRBV2; d_call: TRBD2; j_call: TRBJ2-1; clone_size: few; cdr3_nt: TGTGCCAGCAGTGCCTTCGCGACTAGCGAAACTGAGCAGTTCTTC; cdr3_aa: CASSAFATSETEQFF
v_call: TRBV6-5; d_call: TRBD1; j_call: TRBJ1-1; clone_size: -; cdr3_nt: TGTGCCAGCAGTTACTCCAGGACAGGAGACACTGAAGCTTTCTTT; cdr3_aa: CASSYSRTGDTEAFF
v_call: TRBV5-1; d_call: TRBD1; j_call: TRBJ2-2; clone_size: -; cdr3_nt: TGCGCCAGCAGTTCAACGACAGGGACGAACACCGGGGAGCTGTTTTTT; cdr3_aa: CASSSTTGTNTGELFF
v_call: TRBV5-1; d_call: -; j_call: TRBJ2-5; clone_size: -; cdr3_nt: TGCGCCAGCAGCTTGGGGTCAGGGGTAGAGACCCAGTACTTC; cdr3_aa: CASSLGSGVETQYF
v_call: TRBV28; d_call: TRBD2; j_call: TRBJ2-1; clone_size: few; cdr3_nt: TGTGCCAGCAGTTTAGCGGCGGGGGGACGCAATGAGCAGTTCTTC; cdr3_aa: CASSLAAGGRNEQFF
v_call: TRBV5-4; d_call: TRBD1; j_call: TRBJ1-1; clone_size: few; cdr3_nt: TGTGCCAGCAGCCTGCTTGTGACAGGGGCGAGCACTGAAGCTTTCTTT; cdr3_aa: CASSLLVTGASTEAFF